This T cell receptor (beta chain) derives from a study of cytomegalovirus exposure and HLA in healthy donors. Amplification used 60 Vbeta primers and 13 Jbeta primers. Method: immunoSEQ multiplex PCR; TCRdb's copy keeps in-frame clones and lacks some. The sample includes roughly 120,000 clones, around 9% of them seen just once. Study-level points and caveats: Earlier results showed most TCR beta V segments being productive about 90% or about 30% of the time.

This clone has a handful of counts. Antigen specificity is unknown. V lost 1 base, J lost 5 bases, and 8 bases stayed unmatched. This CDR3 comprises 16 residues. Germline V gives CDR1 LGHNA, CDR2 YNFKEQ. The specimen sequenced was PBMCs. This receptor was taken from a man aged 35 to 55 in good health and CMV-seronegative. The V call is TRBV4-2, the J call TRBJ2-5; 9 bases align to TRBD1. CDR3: CASSQVAQGAGETQYF. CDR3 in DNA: TGTGCCAGCAGCCAAGTGGCACAGGGGGCGGGGGAGACCCAGTACTTC.